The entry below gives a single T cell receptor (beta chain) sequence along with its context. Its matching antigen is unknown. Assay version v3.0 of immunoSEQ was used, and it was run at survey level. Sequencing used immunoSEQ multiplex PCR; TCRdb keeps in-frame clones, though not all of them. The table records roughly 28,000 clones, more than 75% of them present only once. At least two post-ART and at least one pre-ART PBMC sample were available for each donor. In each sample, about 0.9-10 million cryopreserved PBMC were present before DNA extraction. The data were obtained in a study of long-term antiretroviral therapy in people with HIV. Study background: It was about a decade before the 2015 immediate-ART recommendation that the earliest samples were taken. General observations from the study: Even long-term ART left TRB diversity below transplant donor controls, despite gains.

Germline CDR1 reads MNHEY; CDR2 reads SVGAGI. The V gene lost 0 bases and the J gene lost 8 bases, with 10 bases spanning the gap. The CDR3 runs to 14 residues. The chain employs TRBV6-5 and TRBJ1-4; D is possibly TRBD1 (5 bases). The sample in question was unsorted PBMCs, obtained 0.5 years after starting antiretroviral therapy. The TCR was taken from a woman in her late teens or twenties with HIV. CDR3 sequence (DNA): TGTGCCAGCAGTTACTCTATGGGGGTGGAAAAACTGTTTTTT. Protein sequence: CASSYSMGVEKLFF.